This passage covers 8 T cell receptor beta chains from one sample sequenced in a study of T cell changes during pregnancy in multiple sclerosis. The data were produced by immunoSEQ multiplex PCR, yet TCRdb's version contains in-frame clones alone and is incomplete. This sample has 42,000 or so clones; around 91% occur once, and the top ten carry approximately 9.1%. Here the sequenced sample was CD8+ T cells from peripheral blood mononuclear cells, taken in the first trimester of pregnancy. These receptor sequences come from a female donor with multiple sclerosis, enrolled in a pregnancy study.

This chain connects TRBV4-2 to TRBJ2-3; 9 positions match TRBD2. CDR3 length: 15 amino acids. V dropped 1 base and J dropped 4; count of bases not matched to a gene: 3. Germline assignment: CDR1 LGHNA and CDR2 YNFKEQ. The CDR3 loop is CASSQGTSDADTQYF. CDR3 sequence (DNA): TGTGCCAGCAGCCAAGGGACTAGCGATGCAGATACGCAGTATTTT.

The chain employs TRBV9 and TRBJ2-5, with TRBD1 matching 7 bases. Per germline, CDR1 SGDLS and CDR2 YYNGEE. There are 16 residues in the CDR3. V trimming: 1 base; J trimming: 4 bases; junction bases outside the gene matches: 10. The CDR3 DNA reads TGTGCCAGCAGCGTAAACCCGGGACAGCCTCCAGAGACCCAGTACTTC. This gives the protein CASSVNPGQPPETQYF.

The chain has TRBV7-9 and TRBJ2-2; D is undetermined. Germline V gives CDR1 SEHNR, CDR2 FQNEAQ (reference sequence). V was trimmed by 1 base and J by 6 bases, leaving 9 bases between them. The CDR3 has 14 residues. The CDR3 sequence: CASSLVRAPGELFF. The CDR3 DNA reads TGTGCCAGCAGCTTAGTACGAGCTCCCGGGGAGCTGTTTTTT. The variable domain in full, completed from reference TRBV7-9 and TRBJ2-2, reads DTGVSQNPRHKITKRGQNVTFRCDPISEHNRLYWYRQTLGQGPEFLTYFQNEAQLEKSRLLSDRFSAERPKGSFSTLEIQRTEQGDSAMYLCASSLVRAPGELFFGEGSRLTVL.

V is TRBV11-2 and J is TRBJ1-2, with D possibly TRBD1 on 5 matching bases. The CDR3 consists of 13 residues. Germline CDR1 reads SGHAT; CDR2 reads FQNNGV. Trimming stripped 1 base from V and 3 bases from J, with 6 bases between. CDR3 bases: TGTGCCAGCAGCTTAGGCAGGGACTATGGCTACACCTTC. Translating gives CASSLGRDYGYTF. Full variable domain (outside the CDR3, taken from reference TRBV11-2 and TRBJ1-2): EAGVAQSPRYKIIEKRQSVAFWCNPISGHATLYWYQQILGQGPKLLIQFQNNGVVDDSQLPKDRFSAERLKGVDSTLKIQPAKLEDSAVYLCASSLGRDYGYTFGSGTRLTVV.

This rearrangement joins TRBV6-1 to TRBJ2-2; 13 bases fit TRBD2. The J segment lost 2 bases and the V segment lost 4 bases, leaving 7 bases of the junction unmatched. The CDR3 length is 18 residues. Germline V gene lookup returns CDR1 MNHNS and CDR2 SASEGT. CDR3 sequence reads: CASSVLTSGRINTGELFF. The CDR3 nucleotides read TGTGCCAGCAGTGTCCTGACTAGCGGGAGGATCAACACCGGGGAGCTGTTTTTT.

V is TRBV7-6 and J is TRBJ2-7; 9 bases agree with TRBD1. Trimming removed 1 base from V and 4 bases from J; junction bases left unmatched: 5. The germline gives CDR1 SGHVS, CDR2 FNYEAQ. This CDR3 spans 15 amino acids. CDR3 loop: CASSLEVGQGYEQYF. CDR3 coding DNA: TGTGCCAGCAGCTTAGAAGTTGGACAGGGGTACGAGCAGTACTTC.

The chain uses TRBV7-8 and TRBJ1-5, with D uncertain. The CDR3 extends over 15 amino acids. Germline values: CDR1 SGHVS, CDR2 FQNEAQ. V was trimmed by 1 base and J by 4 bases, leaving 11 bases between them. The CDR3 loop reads CASSLEWADNQPQHF. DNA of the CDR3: TGTGCCAGCAGCTTAGAATGGGCAGATAATCAGCCCCAGCATTTT. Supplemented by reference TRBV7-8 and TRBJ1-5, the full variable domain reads GAGVSQSPRYKVAKRGQDVALRCDPISGHVSLFWYQQALGQGPEFLTYFQNEAQLDKSGLPSDRFFAERPEGSVSTLKIQRTQQEDSAVYLCASSLEWADNQPQHFGDGTRLSIL.

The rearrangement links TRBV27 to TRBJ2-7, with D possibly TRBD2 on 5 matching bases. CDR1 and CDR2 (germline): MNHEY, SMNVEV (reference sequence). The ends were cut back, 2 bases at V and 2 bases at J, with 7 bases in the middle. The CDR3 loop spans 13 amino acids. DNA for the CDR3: TGTGCCAGCAGTTTACGGGGAACCTACGAGCAGTACTTC. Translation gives CASSLRGTYEQYF.